Each of the 27 T cell receptor beta chains below was sequenced from the same sample in a study of cytomegalovirus exposure and HLA in healthy donors. With 60 Vbeta and 13 Jbeta primers, the PCR was carried out. Profiling relied on immunoSEQ multiplex PCR, and the TCRdb table lists in-frame clones only, not all of them. The sample includes about 170,000 clones, roughly 85% seen only once; the top ten take 1%. The sample was PBMCs. These TCRs come from a boy younger than 10 in good health and CMV-seronegative.

The chain is built from TRBV9 and TRBJ2-1, with TRBD2 matching 8 bases. CDR1 is SGDLS, CDR2 YYNGEE, per germline. The CDR3 length is 15 residues. V was clipped by 3 bases and J by 2 bases; unmatched bases: 4. DNA of the CDR3: TGTGCCAGCAGCGCCAGCGGGAGACCCTACAATGAGCAGTTCTTC. Protein product: CASSASGRPYNEQFF.

This clone has more than one count but fewer than ten. The J gene is TRBJ1-2, the V gene TRBV28; TRBD1 matches at 8 bases. There are 14 residues in the CDR3. CDR1 and CDR2 from the germline V gene are MDHEN and SYDVKM. V shed 6 bases and J 4 bases; nucleotides not matched to a gene: 7. CDR3 nucleotide sequence: TGTGCCAGCAGCACCAGGGGGCCCATCTATGGCTACACCTTC. Translated: CASSTRGPIYGYTF.

This clone was seen a single time. The V call is TRBV28, the J call TRBJ2-2; 8 bases agree with TRBD2. V shed 6 bases and J 2 bases; nucleotides not matched to a gene: 8. Germline V gene data show CDR1 as MDHEN and CDR2 as SYDVKM. The CDR3 runs 16 residues. The chain's CDR3 is CASRPAGTSNTGELFF. The CDR3 DNA follows: TGTGCCAGCAGACCTGCCGGGACTAGTAACACCGGGGAGCTGTTTTTT.

This clone was seen only a few times. The genes are TRBV19 and TRBJ1-1; no definite D call. This CDR3 comprises 14 residues. Germline CDR1 and CDR2: LNHDA and SQIVND (reference sequence). The V and J ends lost 3 bases and 2 bases respectively, with 10 bases between them. CDR3 coding DNA: TGTGCCAGTAGTATGGGCGGGTTAAACACTGAAGCTTTCTTT. As protein: CASSMGGLNTEAFF.

This clone was counted once. The chain recombines TRBV27 with TRBJ2-1, with TRBD2 identical over 7 bases. Germline lookup yields CDR1 MNHEY and CDR2 SMNVEV (reference sequence). The trim removed 6 bases at V and 7 bases at J, leaving 9 bases unmatched. The CDR3 loop spans 14 amino acids. CDR3 protein: CASSPGGRGNEQFF. The CDR3 nucleotides are TGTGCCAGCAGCCCGGGCGGGAGAGGAAATGAGCAGTTCTTC.

The V call is TRBV2, the J call TRBJ2-1, with TRBD2 identical over 8 bases. Per germline, CDR1 SNHLY and CDR2 FYNNEI. CDR3 length: 15 amino acids. The trim removed 5 bases at V and 2 bases at J, leaving 5 bases unmatched. This chain's CDR3 is CASSPISGTYNEQFF. In nucleotides, the CDR3 is TGTGCCAGCAGTCCAATTAGCGGGACCTACAATGAGCAGTTCTTC.

J is TRBJ2-7 and V is TRBV27; 12 positions match TRBD2. The CDR3 is made up of 15 amino acids. Germline-derived CDR1 and CDR2 are MNHEY and SMNVEV (reference sequence). Germline trimming cut 10 bases from V and 5 bases from J; bases unmatched to any gene: 12. The DNA of the CDR3 is TGTGCCACCTCTAGACTAGCGGGAGCATCCGACGAGCAGTACTTC. Its translation is CATSRLAGASDEQYF.

The chain links TRBV5-4 to TRBJ1-2; D is perhaps TRBD1 (6 bases). Germline V lookup: CDR1 SGHNT, CDR2 YYREEE (reference sequence). The CDR3 runs to 15 residues. Trimming cost V 7 bases and J 4 bases, with 20 bases left between them. CDR3 sequence (DNA): TGTGCCAGCCGTATCGGGGGGGGCTCTCTCTATGGCTACACCTTC. This codes for CASRIGGGSLYGYTF. The whole variable domain, filled in from reference TRBV5-4 and TRBJ1-2, reads ETGVTQSPTHLIKTRGQQVTLRCSSQSGHNTVSWYQQALGQGPQFIFQYYREEENGRGNFPPRFSGLQFPNYSSELNVNALELDDSALYLCASRIGGGSLYGYTFGSGTRLTVV.

V gene TRBV7-2 combines with J gene TRBJ1-2, with 7 bases identical to TRBD1. The ends lost 3 bases at V and 4 bases at J; junction bases unmatched: 8. CDR3 length equals 15 residues. CDR1 is SGHTA, CDR2 FQGNSA, per germline. Written as DNA, the CDR3 is TGTGCCAGCAGCTTCCTGACAGGGCCCAGCTATGGCTACACCTTC. Encoded protein: CASSFLTGPSYGYTF.

This clone was observed once. The chain has TRBV5-4 and TRBJ2-7, with 7 positions matching TRBD2. This CDR3 is 14 amino acids long. The junction had 7 bases not matched to a gene; V was cut back by 2 bases and J by 5 bases. Germline V gene lookup returns CDR1 SGHNT and CDR2 YYREEE (reference sequence). The CDR3 loop reads CASSLPSTSDEQYF. As DNA, the CDR3 is TGTGCCAGCAGCTTACCGTCTACTAGCGACGAGCAGTACTTC.

Regarding this clone: The sample carries other DNA sequences with the same CDR3. The V gene is TRBV5-1, the J gene TRBJ2-5; 9 positions match TRBD2. Per the germline V gene, CDR1 is SGHRS and CDR2 is YFSETQ. The length of the CDR3 is 15 residues. V trimming: 0 bases; J trimming: 5 bases; junction bases outside the gene matches: 5. This CDR3 reads CASSLGLAGYETQYF. DNA of the CDR3: TGCGCCAGCAGCTTGGGGCTAGCGGGGTATGAGACCCAGTACTTC.

The V and J genes are TRBV19 and TRBJ1-2; a weak D match, TRBD1 (5 bases). Germline loops: CDR1 LNHDA, CDR2 SQIVND (reference sequence). The V end was cut by 3 bases, the J end by 3 bases, with 14 bases between. The CDR3 length is 15 residues. CDR3 in amino acids: CASSIDAGSDYGYTF. The CDR3 DNA is TGTGCCAGTAGTATCGATGCAGGGTCCGACTATGGCTACACCTTC.

The chain carries TRBV27 and TRBJ2-1, with 11 bases lining up with TRBD2. The CDR3 is 15 amino acids. V was pared by 0 bases and J by 7 bases, with 2 bases of the junction left unmatched. Germline lookup yields CDR1 MNHEY and CDR2 SMNVEV (reference sequence). The chain's CDR3 is CASSLSTSGSNEQFF. The CDR3 nucleotides read TGTGCCAGCAGTTTATCTACTAGCGGGAGTAATGAGCAGTTCTTC.

V gene TRBV5-8 combines with J gene TRBJ2-2; 12 nucleotides match TRBD2. Germline V gene sequence: CDR1 SGHTS, CDR2 YDEGEE. This CDR3 spans 17 amino acids. V lost 3 bases and J lost 0; bases outside the gene matches: 3. The DNA for the CDR3 is TGTGCCAGCAGCTGGACTAGCGGGACCTCGAACACCGGGGAGCTGTTTTTT. Translating it yields CASSWTSGTSNTGELFF.

The chain carries TRBV6-5 and TRBJ1-4; unclear D gene. The CDR3 is 12 amino acids. The V gene's germline CDR1 is MNHEY and CDR2 SVGAGI. V was pared by 2 bases and J by 7 bases, with 5 bases between. CDR3 residues: CASSYLGEKLFF. Here the CDR3 DNA reads TGTGCCAGCAGTTACCTAGGTGAAAAACTGTTTTTT.

This chain joins TRBV5-1 and TRBJ1-5, with 8 bases aligning to TRBD1. Per the germline V gene, CDR1 is SGHRS and CDR2 is YFSETQ. V trimming: 4 bases; J trimming: 3 bases; junction bases outside the gene matches: 9. CDR3 length equals 16 residues. CDR3 loop: CASSPGTGNFNQPQHF. DNA for the CDR3: TGCGCCAGCAGCCCGGGGACAGGAAATTTCAATCAGCCCCAGCATTTT.

V is TRBV6-5 and J is TRBJ2-5; possible D gene TRBD2, 6 bases. Germline CDR1 and CDR2: MNHEY and SVGAGI. The CDR3 sequence is 13 residues long. V was shortened by 6 bases and J by 4 bases, with 12 bases between the two germline ends. In nucleotides, the CDR3 is TGTGCCAGCAGGTCCGGGGGAGGAGAGACCCAGTACTTC. Translated: CASRSGGGETQYF.

There are a few counts of this clone. The chain carries TRBV7-2 and TRBJ1-3; D possibly corresponds to TRBD1 (6 bases). CDR1 is SGHTA, CDR2 FQGNSA, per germline. Trimming removed 3 bases at V and 9 bases at J, with 15 bases between. The CDR3 is made up of 14 amino acids. For the CDR3, the DNA is TGTGCCAGCAGCTTCCCAGCGAGCAGGGGCACCATATATTTT. Translated: CASSFPASRGTIYF. Based on the CDR3 plus reference TRBV7-2 and TRBJ1-3, the full variable domain is GAGVSQSPSNKVTEKGKDVELRCDPISGHTALYWYRQSLGQGLEFLIYFQGNSAPDKSGLPSDRFSAERTGGSVSTLTIQRTQQEDSAVYLCASSFPASRGTIYFGEGSWLTVV.

This sequence joins TRBV28 and TRBJ2-7; 7 bases match TRBD1. Germline V CDR1 and CDR2: MDHEN, SYDVKM. The ends lost 5 bases at V and 1 base at J; junction bases unmatched: 8. The CDR3 sequence is 15 residues long. DNA of the CDR3: TGTGCCAGCAGTGCCAGGACAGGCCTATCCTACGAGCAGTACGTC. Its protein product is CASSARTGLSYEQYV.

The chain links TRBV28 to TRBJ1-1; weak D call: TRBD1 (6 bases). The V end was cut by 3 bases, the J end by 1 base, with 12 bases between. The CDR3 has 15 residues. Germline CDR1 reads MDHEN; CDR2 reads SYDVKM. The CDR3 DNA follows: TGTGCCAGCAGTTTGGGGGGGGCGGGGAACACTGAAGCTTTCTTT. Amino acids: CASSLGGAGNTEAFF.

The J gene is TRBJ2-1, the V gene TRBV27; TRBD2 matches 8 bases. Unmatched junction bases numbered 10, after V lost 3 bases and J lost 3 bases. CDR1 is MNHEY, CDR2 SMNVEV, per germline (reference sequence). This CDR3 is 17 amino acids long. The CDR3 sequence is CASSLWLAGSSYNEQFF. CDR3 in DNA: TGTGCCAGCAGTTTGTGGCTAGCGGGTTCCAGCTACAATGAGCAGTTCTTC.

The chain carries TRBV6-5 and TRBJ2-5, with 10 bases lining up with TRBD1. This CDR3 spans 15 amino acids. V gave up 0 bases and J gave up 5 bases; unmatched junction bases: 3. CDR1 and CDR2 (germline): MNHEY, SVGAGI. For the CDR3, the DNA is TGTGCCAGCAGTTACTCGACAGGGGGCGAGGAGACCCAGTACTTC. It yields the protein CASSYSTGGEETQYF.

CDR3 nucleotides: TGCGCCAGCAGCCAAGACAAGCGACCCGGGGAGCTGTTTTTT. Its translation is CASSQDKRPGELFF. This chain connects TRBV4-1 to TRBJ2-2; no clear D gene. The CDR3 is 14 residues long. The ends were cut back, 0 bases at V and 6 bases at J, with 8 bases in the middle. Germline-derived CDR1 and CDR2 are MGHRA and YSYEKL.

The table lists this clone with a few counts. This chain links TRBV6-5 with TRBJ2-3; TRBD2 might be the D (5 bases). Germline V CDR1 and CDR2: MNHEY, SVGAGI. The ends were cut back, 7 bases at V and 1 base at J, with 12 bases in the middle. CDR3 length: 14 residues. CDR3 coding DNA: TGTGCCAGCACCCTAGCCATAGGCACAGATACGCAGTATTTT. It encodes CASTLAIGTDTQYF.

V is TRBV7-8 and J is TRBJ2-7; D call uncertain. The V and J ends lost 0 bases and 3 bases respectively, with 9 bases between them. CDR1 and CDR2 from the germline V gene are SGHVS and FQNEAQ. The CDR3 spans 14 residues. Here the CDR3 DNA reads TGTGCCAGCAGCTTAGCCCAGGTCCGCTACGAGCAGTACGTC. Amino acids: CASSLAQVRYEQYV.

CDR3 loop: CASSDNSYNSPLHF. CDR3 nucleotide sequence: TGTGCCAGCAGTGATAACAGCTACAATTCACCCCTCCACTTT. The chain couples TRBV6-1 to TRBJ1-6; the D is unclear. This CDR3 comprises 14 residues. V lost 3 bases to trimming and J lost 7 bases, with 10 bases between them. Germline loops: CDR1 MNHNS, CDR2 SASEGT.

The V gene is TRBV18, the J gene TRBJ2-7, with D possibly TRBD2 on 7 matching bases. Between the trimmed V and J ends, which lost 2 bases and 5 bases, there was a span of 19 bases. Germline CDR1 is KGHSH and CDR2 is LQKENI. This CDR3 has 16 amino acids. DNA of the CDR3: TGTGCCAGCTCACCAACCCATTCGGGCGGGGGCCACGAGCAGTACGTC. Translated, it gives CASSPTHSGGGHEQYV.